Listed here are 10 T cell receptor beta chains from one sample, sequenced in a study of CD8 T cells in ankylosing spondylitis. TCRdb used MiXCR to reprocess the 5' RACE reads, holding one entry per CDR3 protein. The sample has about 210,000 distinct CDR3 sequences, 8% to 9% seen once; the top ten hold more than 4%. The source material was blood, either unsorted or a sorted T cell fraction (not recorded which). The receptors here all came from a female donor with ankylosing spondylitis or in good health (not recorded which).

This clonotype has ten or more counts. This chain connects TRBV25-1 to TRBJ2-7; D not resolved. The CDR3 totals 14 residues. V was pared by 5 bases and J by 2 bases, with 13 bases between. Germline V CDR1 and CDR2: MGHDK, SYGVNS. CDR3 coding DNA: TGTGCCAGCAGTCCCCCGGGTAGAGCCTACGAGCAGTACTTC. Residues: CASSPPGRAYEQYF.

In regard to this clonotype: A much larger clone differs from this one at a single base, so this may be a read error. This sequence joins TRBV29-1 and TRBJ1-1; D gene unclear. The CDR3 is 13 residues long. Germline V CDR1 and CDR2: SQVTM, ANQGSEA. The germline V and J ends were trimmed by 6 bases and 3 bases, with 14 bases remaining between them. The CDR3 is CSVATAGYTEAFF. CDR3 DNA sequence: TGCAGCGTGGCTACAGCGGGCTACACTGAAGCTTTCTTT.

This clonotype was counted many times. The chain combines TRBV4-3 with TRBJ2-3; D is uncertain. Germline CDR1 and CDR2: LGHNA and YSLEER. The ends were cut back, 0 bases at V and 5 bases at J, with 3 bases in the middle. The CDR3 spans 12 residues. CDR3 in DNA: TGCGCCAGCAGCCAAGAAGGAGATACGCAGTATTTT. It specifies CASSQEGDTQYF.

This clonotype has at least ten counts. The V call is TRBV5-1, the J call TRBJ2-7; TRBD1 agrees at 7 bases. The CDR3 has 16 amino acids. Germline loops: CDR1 SGHRS, CDR2 YFSETQ. The V segment lost 1 base and the J segment 2 bases; nucleotides outside the gene matches: 9. This CDR3 reads CASSLFAQGVPYEQYF. CDR3 bases: TGCGCCAGCAGCTTGTTTGCGCAGGGGGTCCCCTACGAGCAGTACTTC.

This clonotype was detected many times. V is TRBV20-1 and J is TRBJ2-3; 11 bases align to TRBD2. The V and J ends lost 0 bases and 4 bases, in that order; junction bases with no gene match: 6. The CDR3 totals 16 residues. CDR1 is DFQATT, CDR2 SNEGSKA, per germline (reference sequence). CDR3 DNA: TGCAGTGCTAGAGATCCGGCTAGCGGGAGGCCAGATACGCAGTATTTT. Its protein is CSARDPASGRPDTQYF.

The chain has TRBV7-2 and TRBJ2-7; D unclear. The germline V gene encodes CDR1 SGHTA and CDR2 FQGNSA. CDR3 size: 13 residues. The germline V and J ends were trimmed by 5 bases and 3 bases, with 11 bases remaining between them. CDR3 region: CASSALLGYEQYF. The DNA of the CDR3 is TGTGCCAGCAGCGCCCTACTCGGCTACGAGCAGTACTTC.

This clonotype showed up many times. J is TRBJ2-2 and V is TRBV9; 7 bases map to TRBD2. This CDR3 has 16 amino acids. V shed 3 bases, J shed 4 bases, and the junction held 9 bases outside the gene matches. Germline lookup yields CDR1 SGDLS and CDR2 YYNGEE. The CDR3 DNA reads TGTGCCAGCAGCGCCCGTAGCGGGCTTGGCACCGGGGAGCTGTTTTTT. It encodes CASSARSGLGTGELFF.

This clonotype was seen at least ten times. This may be a read error: a much more frequent sequence differs by one nucleotide. The rearrangement links TRBV25-1 to TRBJ2-3; D unclear. Per germline, CDR1 MGHDK and CDR2 SYGVNS. The germline V and J ends were trimmed by 6 bases and 6 bases, with 7 bases remaining between them. CDR3 size: 11 residues. The CDR3 protein is CASRKGDTQYF. The CDR3 bases are TGTGCCAGCAGGAAAGGGGATACGCAGTATTTT.

This clonotype was picked up many times. This sequence joins TRBV30 and TRBJ1-5; weak D call: TRBD1 (6 bases). Germline CDR1 and CDR2: GTSNPN and SVGIG (reference sequence). V was shortened by 2 bases and J by 2 bases, with 13 bases between the two germline ends. The CDR3 is made up of 15 amino acids. CDR3 residues: CAWSYEAGGNQPQHF. CDR3 coding DNA: TGTGCCTGGAGTTATGAAGCAGGGGGCAATCAGCCCCAGCATTTT.

This clonotype appeared a few times. The J gene is TRBJ2-2, the V gene TRBV5-6; tentative D call: TRBD1 (6 bases). This CDR3 contains 14 residues. Germline CDR1 SGHDT, CDR2 YYEEEE. The V and J ends lost 6 bases and 1 base respectively, with 10 bases between them. The CDR3 sequence: CASTGDLNTGELFF. The CDR3 DNA sequence: TGTGCCAGCACAGGGGACCTGAACACCGGGGAGCTGTTTTTT.